The entry below describes one TCR beta chain. This entry belongs to a study of blood T cell repertoires in COVID-19. Study in general: Whether acute or convalescent, the COVID-19 samples came from the United States, Italy and Spain. From T cells, B-cell-depleted T cells, or PBMCs came the material, which was cDNA or gDNA.

Germline loops: CDR1 MGHDK, CDR2 SYGVNS. The CDR3 consists of 17 residues. V lost 2 bases, J lost 8 bases, and 11 bases stayed unmatched. Produced via immunoSEQ multiplex PCR; TCRdb's table is partial and in-frame only. The sample shows about 69,000 clones, over 70% of them seen only once. Sequencing was carried out using peripheral blood. The clonotype was recovered from a man between 60 and 70 years old with acute or convalescent COVID-19. The chain couples TRBV25-1 to TRBJ2-1; 11 positions agree with TRBD2. CDR3 in amino acids: CASSEVVVAGGSDEQFF. Written as DNA, the CDR3 is TGTGCCAGCAGTGAAGTTGTGGTAGCGGGGGGGAGCGATGAGCAGTTCTTC.